The clone carrying this T cell receptor (beta chain) turned up a few times. In the source study's methods: Estimation of nucleated cell counts was performed using reference gene primer amplification. Using immunoSEQ multiplex PCR, the repertoire was profiled, and TCRdb retains in-frame clones only, with some absent. V, J and clone size are those of that table, while D and trimming were read from the DNA. The sample contains tens of thousands of clones, 85% to 90% of which appear only once. This sample is part of a study of blood T cell repertoires in COVID-19. The CDR3 totals 11 residues. Germline lookup yields CDR1 SGHNT and CDR2 YYREEE (reference sequence). V dropped 0 bases and J dropped 10 bases, with 7 bases sitting between them.

The sequenced sample was peripheral blood. The chain employs TRBV5-4 and TRBJ1-1; D is perhaps TRBD1 (5 bases). The TCR was taken from a man aged 55 to 70 with acute or convalescent COVID-19. CDR3 sequence: CASSLGGGAFF. The CDR3 DNA is TGTGCCAGCAGCTTGGGGGGGGGAGCTTTCTTT.